A single sample gave rise to the 9 T cell receptor beta chains below, sequenced in a study of T cells in Graves' hyperthyroidism and ophthalmopathy. Amplified regions were TCR beta CDR3 sequences from RNA transcripts. When the TCR CDR3 underwent first-round RT-PCR, the HTBI primer set was used. A single record per CDR3 protein comes from TCRdb applying MiXCR to the multiplex PCR reads. This table holds around 350,000 distinct CDR3 sequences, 19% found once. Sequencing was performed on blood. These receptors were collected from a woman aged 18-29 years with Graves' hyperthyroidism.

This clonotype was observed at least ten times. CDR3 DNA: TGTGCCAGCAGTGAATCCCCGGGGGGCGTTACCGAGCAGTACTTC. Translating it yields CASSESPGGVTEQYF. The V gene is TRBV6-1, the J gene TRBJ2-7; TRBD2 is a possible D gene (7 bases). From germline, CDR1 is MNHNS and CDR2 SASEGT. The CDR3 is made up of 15 amino acids. The V and J ends lost 2 bases and 6 bases respectively, with 17 bases between them.

This clonotype was detected ten times or more. The chain combines TRBV28 with TRBJ1-1; 7 positions agree with TRBD1. The germline CDR1 and CDR2 sequences are MDHEN and SYDVKM. Germline trimming cut 6 bases from V and 7 bases from J; bases unmatched to any gene: 11. This CDR3 contains 14 residues. CDR3 nucleotides: TGTGCCAGCAGCCGCCTGGGACAGACCTTTGAAGCTTTCTTT. This gives the protein CASSRLGQTFEAFF.

In its sample, this clonotype was seen many times. The CDR3 nucleotides read TGTGCCGCAACTTCCGACAGGGGGACAAACACCGGGGAGCTGTTTTTT. Amino acids: CAATSDRGTNTGELFF. The chain couples TRBV12-3 or TRBV12-4 to TRBJ2-2, with 9 bases that match TRBD1. The CDR3 length is 16 residues. The junction had 12 bases not matched to a gene; V was cut back by 11 bases and J by 2 bases.

This clonotype was counted many times. The CDR3 DNA sequence: TGTGCCAGCAGCCCTACCGGGACACCTGAAGCTTTCTTT. This codes for CASSPTGTPEAFF. This rearrangement joins TRBV7-2 to TRBJ1-1, with a tentative D call TRBD1 (6 bases). This CDR3 is 13 amino acids long. The V end was cut by 5 bases, the J end by 6 bases, with 13 bases between. Per the germline V gene, CDR1 is SGHTA and CDR2 is FQGNSA.

The CDR3: CSVVSGRAYEQYF. The CDR3 bases are TGCAGCGTTGTTAGCGGGAGGGCCTACGAGCAGTACTTC. The rearrangement uses TRBV29-1 and TRBJ2-7; TRBD2 matches 11 bases. With 4 bases clipped from V and 2 bases from J, the junction kept 1 base outside the gene matches. The CDR3 sequence is 13 residues long. Germline assignment: CDR1 SQVTM and CDR2 ANQGSEA.

Many counts were recorded for this clonotype. J is TRBJ2-4 and V is TRBV19, with D tentatively TRBD1 (5 bases). V was trimmed by 6 bases and J by 4 bases, leaving 10 bases between them. The CDR3 contains 13 residues. Germline V gene lookup returns CDR1 LNHDA and CDR2 SQIVND (reference sequence). The CDR3 region is CASRGRDKNIQYF. As DNA, the CDR3 is TGTGCCAGTAGGGGCAGGGATAAAAACATTCAGTACTTC.

A few counts support this clonotype. The chain combines TRBV13 with TRBJ2-7; D might be TRBD1 (5 bases). CDR3 length: 15 residues. Trimming took off 5 bases at V and 5 bases at J, with 19 bases between the two ends. Per germline, CDR1 PRHDT and CDR2 FYEKMQ (reference sequence). CDR3 residues: CASSPVYGAGHEQYF. CDR3 coding DNA: TGTGCCAGCAGCCCTGTATATGGGGCCGGCCACGAGCAGTACTTC.

This clonotype has just a few counts. This chain connects TRBV27 to TRBJ1-2; 9 bases fit TRBD1. The CDR3 contains 13 residues. With 5 bases clipped from V and 4 bases from J, the junction kept 2 bases outside the gene matches. In germline, CDR1 is MNHEY, CDR2 SMNVEV (reference sequence). The CDR3 region is CASSRDRAYGYTF. DNA for the CDR3: TGTGCCAGCAGTAGGGACAGGGCCTATGGCTACACCTTC.

In this sample, this clonotype turned up many times. The chain carries TRBV13 and TRBJ2-7, with 10 bases matching TRBD2. The CDR3 has 15 residues. Germline V gene data show CDR1 as PRHDT and CDR2 as FYEKMQ (reference sequence). J gave up 5 bases and V 5 bases, and 9 bases lay outside the gene matches. The CDR3 protein is CASSPQRGGINEQYF. The CDR3 region has the DNA TGTGCCAGCAGCCCCCAGCGGGGGGGCATCAACGAGCAGTACTTC.